These T cell receptor beta chains were read from a single sample in a study of OX40 agonist ivuxolimab in advanced cancers. The table came from immunoSEQ multiplex PCR; TCRdb's copy has only in-frame clones and leaves some out. The sample has 14,000 to 15,000 clones, just under 80% seen once; the top ten hold 25% to 35%. Material: CD4+ or CD8+ T cells sorted from blood, obtained in a trial of the OX40 agonist ivuxolimab. These receptors came from an adult with an advanced solid tumor such as melanoma, head and neck, liver or kidney cancer. CDR3s include the opening cysteine and the closing phenylalanine or tryptophan. A D gene is named only where the DNA matches it firmly. Expanded clones get a size class; other rows say once, few or many, or leave the size out.

j_call	clone_size	cdr3_length	d_call	v_call	cdr3_nt	cdr3_aa
TRBJ2-7	NA	16	TRBD2	TRBV27	TGTGCCAGCAGTTCGGTGGGACTAGCGGGAAGGGACGAGCAGTACTTC	CASSSVGLAGRDEQYF
TRBJ2-3	NA	13	NA	TRBV28	TGTGCCAGCAAAGTCTCAGGGTTGGATACGCAGTATTTT	CASKVSGLDTQYF
TRBJ2-7	NA	15	NA	TRBV28	TGTGCCAGCAGTTTTGGCGCGAGTAAGCACTACGAGCAGTACTTC	CASSFGASKHYEQYF
TRBJ1-2	NA	15	TRBD1	TRBV5-4	TGTGCCAGCAGTTATACAGGGGGGATAGCGGATGGCTACACCTTC	CASSYTGGIADGYTF
TRBJ2-7	medium-sized	13	NA	TRBV7-2	TGTGCCAGCAGCTTAGCGTCCCTTTACGAGCAGTACTTC	CASSLASLYEQYF
TRBJ1-1	NA	14	NA	TRBV2	TGTGCCAGCACCTGGGGCGCCGAGAACACTGAAGCTTTCTTT	CASTWGAENTEAFF
TRBJ2-7	NA	14	TRBD2	TRBV9	TGTGCCAGCAGCGTAGCTGGGACTAGCCGCGAGCAGTACTTC	CASSVAGTSREQYF
TRBJ2-5	NA	15	NA	TRBV6-1	TGTGCCAGCAGTGAAGGGGCCGGGACAATAGAGACCCAGTACTTC	CASSEGAGTIETQYF
TRBJ2-7	NA	11	NA	TRBV30	TGTGCCTGGAGTCTAGCCTCCGAGCAGTACTTC	CAWSLASEQYF
TRBJ2-3	NA	12	NA	TRBV4-1	TGCGCCAGCAGCCAAGGGGCAGATACGCAGTATTTT	CASSQGADTQYF
TRBJ2-7	medium-sized	16	NA	TRBV5-1	TGCGCCAGCAGCTTGGAGCAGGGCGCGCGTTCAAACGAGCAGTACTTC	CASSLEQGARSNEQYF
TRBJ2-1	NA	13	NA	TRBV7-9	TGTGCCAGCAGCCTCGGGGGTGGCAATGAGCAGTTCTTC	CASSLGGGNEQFF
TRBJ1-1	NA	16	NA	TRBV28	TGTGCCAGCAGTTTCAGACAGTTCCCTTTGAACACTGAAGCTTTCTTT	CASSFRQFPLNTEAFF
TRBJ2-2	NA	13	NA	TRBV18	TGTGCCAGCTCAATCAACGAACACCGGGGAGCTGTTTTT	CASSINEHRGAVF
TRBJ1-4	NA	14	TRBD1	TRBV5-5	TGTGCCAGTAGAGGGGGCGCAACTAATGAAAAACTGTTTTTT	CASRGGATNEKLFF
TRBJ2-7	NA	14	NA	TRBV11-1	TGTGCCAGCTCCTCGATTGGGGACTCCTACGAGCAGTACTTC	CASSSIGDSYEQYF
TRBJ2-1	once	15	TRBD2	TRBV9	TGTGCCAGCAGCGTAGGTACTAGCGGGCTCTATGAGCAGTTCTTC	CASSVGTSGLYEQFF
TRBJ1-2	few	12	NA	TRBV6-5	TGTGCCAGCAGTCCAGGGTCACAGGGCTACACCTTC	CASSPGSQGYTF
TRBJ2-1	NA	16	NA	TRBV7-8	TGTGCCAGCAGCCCCATGGATCGGGAAGAATACGATGAGCAGTTCTTC	CASSPMDREEYDEQFF
TRBJ2-1	NA	13	NA	TRBV2	TGTGCCAGCAGTGAAGTCGGAAACAATGAGCAGTTCTTC	CASSEVGNNEQFF
TRBJ2-4	NA	15	TRBD1	TRBV28	TGTGCCAGCAGCTGGGACAGGGGATTCAAAAACATTCAGTACTTC	CASSWDRGFKNIQYF
TRBJ1-4	NA	15	TRBD1	TRBV4-1	TGCGCCAGCAGCCTTACAGGGGGAGAAGATGAAAAACTGTTTTTT	CASSLTGGEDEKLFF
TRBJ2-1	few	16	TRBD2	TRBV6-4	TGTGCCAGCAGTGACTCTTCTAGCGGCTCCTACAATGAGCAGTTCTTC	CASSDSSSGSYNEQFF
TRBJ2-6	once	18	NA	TRBV4-2	TGTGCCAGCAGCGCAGTATCAAGGTTACAAAGTCGGGCCAACGTCCTGACTTTC	CASSAVSRLQSRANVLTF
TRBJ2-2	NA	14	NA	TRBV7-9	TGTGCCAGCAGCTTAGTAGAGAGTTCCGGGGAGCTGTTTTTT	CASSLVESSGELFF
TRBJ2-7	NA	13	NA	TRBV5-4	TGTGCCAGCAGCCCAGGGACCCACTACGAGCAGTACTTC	CASSPGTHYEQYF
TRBJ2-5	NA	14	TRBD2	TRBV7-2	TGTGCCAGCAGCTTTGGGACTAGCCGGGAGACCCAGTACTTC	CASSFGTSRETQYF
TRBJ2-7	NA	15	TRBD2	TRBV6-5	TGTGCCAGCAGTCCCCGCGGGGGATCGGGCTACGAGCAGTACTTC	CASSPRGGSGYEQYF
TRBJ2-5	NA	14	NA	TRBV2	TGTGCCAGCAGCATCGGCCTAGAAGGGGAGACCCAGTACTTC	CASSIGLEGETQYF
TRBJ1-5	few	17	TRBD1	TRBV28	TGTGCCAGCAGTTTGAGTTACAGGGGGTCTGGCAATCAGCCCCAGCATTTT	CASSLSYRGSGNQPQHF
TRBJ2-7	NA	14	TRBD2	TRBV2	TGTGCCAGCCTGGGGACTAGCGGTACCTACGAGCAGTACTTC	CASLGTSGTYEQYF
TRBJ2-7	NA	14	NA	TRBV30	TGTGCCTGGAGGGTTTCCGTCCTAGCGTACGAGCAGTACTTC	CAWRVSVLAYEQYF
TRBJ2-7	NA	15	TRBD2	TRBV4-2	TGTGCCAGCAGCCAAGAAACTAGCGGGAGATACGAGCAGTACTTC	CASSQETSGRYEQYF
TRBJ2-2	NA	16	TRBD2	TRBV9	TGTGCCAGCAGCGAGGAGACTAGCGGGAGACCCGGGGAGCTGTTTTTT	CASSEETSGRPGELFF
TRBJ2-1	NA	14	NA	TRBV2	TGTGCCAGCAACGAGGCCGGCTCCTACAATGAGCAGTTCTTC	CASNEAGSYNEQFF
TRBJ1-3	NA	13	NA	TRBV7-9	TGTGCCAGCAGCGCCAGCTCTGGAAACACCATATATTTT	CASSASSGNTIYF
TRBJ2-7	NA	12	NA	TRBV7-9	TGTGCCAGCAGCTCACAGGGCCACGAGCAGTACTTC	CASSSQGHEQYF
TRBJ2-1	NA	15	TRBD2	TRBV9	TGTGCCAGCAGCGTATCCGGCGGGGGGGTATATGAGCAGTTCTTC	CASSVSGGGVYEQFF
TRBJ2-7	many	13	NA	TRBV5-4	TGTGCCAGCAGCTTTAGCGGCTACCTTGGGCAGTACTTC	CASSFSGYLGQYF
TRBJ2-2	NA	15	NA	TRBV7-9	TGTGCCAGCAGCTGGTCTGTGGGGCACACCGGGGAGCTGTTTTTT	CASSWSVGHTGELFF
TRBJ1-5	NA	13	NA	TRBV28	TGTGCCAGCAGCCCCACCAGGGAAAGGCCCCAGCATTTT	CASSPTRERPQHF